This TCR beta chain was recorded in a study of pediatric ulcerative colitis. The CDR3 consists of 15 residues. The germline V gene has CDR1 SQVTM and CDR2 ANQGSEA. V was pared by 7 bases and J by 2 bases, with 11 bases of the junction left unmatched. Sequencing depth was up to 500,000 reads per sample. TCRdb keeps only in-frame clones here, not all; method: immunoSEQ multiplex PCR. The table has about 36,000 clones, over 80% seen once. The receptor comes from a girl aged 10-17 years with moderate ulcerative colitis. The chain joins TRBV29-1 to TRBJ2-1; 7 positions agree with TRBD1. The source material was blood. The CDR3 bases are TGCAGCGCCCGACCCGGGACAGAGGCCTACAATGAGCAGTTCTTC. This gives the protein CSARPGTEAYNEQFF.